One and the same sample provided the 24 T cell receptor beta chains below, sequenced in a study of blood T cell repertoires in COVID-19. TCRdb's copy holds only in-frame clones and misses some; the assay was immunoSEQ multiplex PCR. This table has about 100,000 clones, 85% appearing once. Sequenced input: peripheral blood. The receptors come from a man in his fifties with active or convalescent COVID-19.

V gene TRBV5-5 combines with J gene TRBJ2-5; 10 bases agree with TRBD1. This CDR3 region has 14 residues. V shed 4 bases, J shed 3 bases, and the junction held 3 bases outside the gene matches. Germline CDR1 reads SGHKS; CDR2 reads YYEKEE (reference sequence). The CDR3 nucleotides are TGTGCCAGCAGCGGACAGGGGGTTGAAGAGACCCAGTACTTC. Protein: CASSGQGVEETQYF.

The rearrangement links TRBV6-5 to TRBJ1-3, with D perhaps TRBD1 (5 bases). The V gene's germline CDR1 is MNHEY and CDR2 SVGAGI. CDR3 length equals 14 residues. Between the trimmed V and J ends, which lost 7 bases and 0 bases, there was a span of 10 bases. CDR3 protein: CASMRDYSGNTIYF. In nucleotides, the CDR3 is TGTGCCAGCATGAGGGACTACTCTGGAAACACCATATATTTT.

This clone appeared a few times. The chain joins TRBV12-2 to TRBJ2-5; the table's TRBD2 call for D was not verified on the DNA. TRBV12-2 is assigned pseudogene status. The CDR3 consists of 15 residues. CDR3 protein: CASHLSVTRRETQYF. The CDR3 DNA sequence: TGTGCAAGTCACCTTAGTGTAACTCGGCGGGAGACCCAGTACTTC.

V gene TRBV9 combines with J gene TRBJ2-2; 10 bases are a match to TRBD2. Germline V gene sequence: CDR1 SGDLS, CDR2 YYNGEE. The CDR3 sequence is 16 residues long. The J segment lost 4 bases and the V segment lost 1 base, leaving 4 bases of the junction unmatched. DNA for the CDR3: TGTGCCAGCAGCGTACTAGCGGGAGACGGCACCGGGGAGCTGTTTTTT. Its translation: CASSVLAGDGTGELFF. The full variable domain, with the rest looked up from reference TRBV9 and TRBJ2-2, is DSGVTQTPKHLITATGQRVTLRCSPRSGDLSVYWYQQSLDQGLQFLIQYYNGEERAKGNILERFSAQQFPDLHSELNLSSLELGDSALYFCASSVLAGDGTGELFFGEGSRLTVL.

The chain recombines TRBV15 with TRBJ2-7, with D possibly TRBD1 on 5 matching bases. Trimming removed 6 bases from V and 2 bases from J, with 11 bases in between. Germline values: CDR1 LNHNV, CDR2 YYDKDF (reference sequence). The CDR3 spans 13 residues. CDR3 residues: CATSRGATYEQYF. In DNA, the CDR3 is TGTGCCACCAGTCGTGGGGCAACCTACGAGCAGTACTTC.

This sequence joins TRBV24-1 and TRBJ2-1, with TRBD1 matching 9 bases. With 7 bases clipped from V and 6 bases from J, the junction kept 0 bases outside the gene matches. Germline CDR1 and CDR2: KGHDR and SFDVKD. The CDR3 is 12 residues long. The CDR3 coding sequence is TGTGCCACCAGACAGGGGGCCAATGAGCAGTTCTTC. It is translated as CATRQGANEQFF.

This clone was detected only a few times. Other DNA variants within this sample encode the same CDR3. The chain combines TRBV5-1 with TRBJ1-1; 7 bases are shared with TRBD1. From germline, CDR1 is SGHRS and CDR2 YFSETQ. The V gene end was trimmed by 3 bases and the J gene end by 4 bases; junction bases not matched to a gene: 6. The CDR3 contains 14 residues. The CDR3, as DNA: TGCGCCAGCAGCTCAAGACAGGGCGGCACTGAAGCTTTCTTT. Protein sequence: CASSSRQGGTEAFF.

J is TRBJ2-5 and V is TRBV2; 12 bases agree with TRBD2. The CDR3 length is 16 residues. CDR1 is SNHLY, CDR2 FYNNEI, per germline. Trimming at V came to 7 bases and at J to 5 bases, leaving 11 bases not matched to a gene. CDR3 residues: CASTVGLAGGSETQYF. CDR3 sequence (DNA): TGTGCCAGCACCGTGGGGCTAGCGGGAGGGTCGGAGACCCAGTACTTC.

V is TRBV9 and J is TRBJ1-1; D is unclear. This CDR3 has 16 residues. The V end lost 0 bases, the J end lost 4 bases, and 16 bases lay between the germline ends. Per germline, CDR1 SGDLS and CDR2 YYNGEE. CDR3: CASSVGSPVEGTEAFF. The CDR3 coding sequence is TGTGCCAGCAGCGTAGGGTCCCCAGTGGAGGGCACTGAAGCTTTCTTT. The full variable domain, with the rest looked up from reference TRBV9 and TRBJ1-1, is DSGVTQTPKHLITATGQRVTLRCSPRSGDLSVYWYQQSLDQGLQFLIQYYNGEERAKGNILERFSAQQFPDLHSELNLSSLELGDSALYFCASSVGSPVEGTEAFFGQGTRLTVV.

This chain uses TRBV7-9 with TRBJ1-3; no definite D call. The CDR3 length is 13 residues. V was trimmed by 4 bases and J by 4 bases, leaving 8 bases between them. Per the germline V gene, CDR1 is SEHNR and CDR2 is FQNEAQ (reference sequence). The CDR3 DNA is TGTGCCAGCAGCTCCGCTAGAGGAAACACCATATATTTT. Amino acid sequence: CASSSARGNTIYF.

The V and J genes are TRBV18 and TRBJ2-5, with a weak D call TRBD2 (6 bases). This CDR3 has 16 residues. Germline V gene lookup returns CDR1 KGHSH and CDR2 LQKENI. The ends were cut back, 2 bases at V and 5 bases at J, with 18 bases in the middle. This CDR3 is CASSPVGGGGVETQYF. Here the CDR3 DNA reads TGTGCCAGCTCACCAGTCGGTGGAGGAGGGGTGGAGACCCAGTACTTC.

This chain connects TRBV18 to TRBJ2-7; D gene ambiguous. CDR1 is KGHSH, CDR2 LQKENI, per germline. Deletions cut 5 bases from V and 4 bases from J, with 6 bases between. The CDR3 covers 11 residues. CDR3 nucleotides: TGTGCCAGCTCATCCGGGTACGAGCAGTACTTC. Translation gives CASSSGYEQYF. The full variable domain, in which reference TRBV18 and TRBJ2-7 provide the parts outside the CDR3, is NAGVMQNPRHLVRRRGQEARLRCSPMKGHSHVYWYRQLPEEGLKFMVYLQKENIIDESGMPKERFSAEFPKEGPSILRIQQVVRGDSAAYFCASSSGYEQYFGPGTRLTVT.

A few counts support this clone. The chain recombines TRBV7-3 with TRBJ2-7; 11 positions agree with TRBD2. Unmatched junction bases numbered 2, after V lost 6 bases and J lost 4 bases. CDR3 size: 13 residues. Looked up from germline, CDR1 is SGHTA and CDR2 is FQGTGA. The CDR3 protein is CASSSGREYEQYF. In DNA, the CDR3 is TGTGCCAGCAGTAGCGGGAGGGAATACGAGCAGTACTTC. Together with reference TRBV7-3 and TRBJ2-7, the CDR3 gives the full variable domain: GAGVSQTPSNKVTEKGKYVELRCDPISGHTALYWYRQSLGQGPEFLIYFQGTGAADDSGLPNDRFFAVRPEGSVSTLKIQRTERGDSAVYLCASSSGREYEQYFGPGTRLTVT.

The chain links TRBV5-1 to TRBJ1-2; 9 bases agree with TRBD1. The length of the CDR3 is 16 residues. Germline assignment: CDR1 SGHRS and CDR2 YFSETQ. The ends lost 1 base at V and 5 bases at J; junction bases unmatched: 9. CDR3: CASSLNRGRFGYGYTF. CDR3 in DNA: TGCGCCAGCAGCTTGAACAGGGGGCGTTTCGGGTATGGCTACACCTTC.

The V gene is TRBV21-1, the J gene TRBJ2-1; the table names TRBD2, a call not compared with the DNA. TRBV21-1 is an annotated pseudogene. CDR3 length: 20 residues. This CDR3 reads CASSKESGAWTSGFGNEQFF. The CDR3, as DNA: TGTGCCAGCAGCAAAGAGTCAGGAGCATGGACTAGCGGATTTGGTAATGAGCAGTTCTTC.

CDR3 coding DNA: TGTGCCAGCAGCCTGGGACAGGGGACGCCCTTTGTTAGGGCTTTCTTT. Protein: CASSLGQGTPFVRAFF. This sequence joins TRBV5-4 and TRBJ1-1; 10 bases match TRBD1. Germline V lookup: CDR1 SGHNT, CDR2 YYREEE (reference sequence). This CDR3 is built from 16 residues. With V trimmed by 4 bases and J by 11 bases, 17 bases remained unmatched.

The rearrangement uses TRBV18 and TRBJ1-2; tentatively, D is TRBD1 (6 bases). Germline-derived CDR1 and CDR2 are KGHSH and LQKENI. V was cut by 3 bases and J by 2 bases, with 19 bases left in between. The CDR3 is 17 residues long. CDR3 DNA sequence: TGTGCCAGCTCACCGGAATTAGAGGGGGTCTCCAACTATGGCTACACCTTC. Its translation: CASSPELEGVSNYGYTF.

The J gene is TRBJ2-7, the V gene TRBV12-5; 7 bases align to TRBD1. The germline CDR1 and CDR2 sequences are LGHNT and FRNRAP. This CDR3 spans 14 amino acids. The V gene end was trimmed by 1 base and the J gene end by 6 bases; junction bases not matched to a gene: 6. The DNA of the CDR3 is TGTGCTAGTGGTTTGGACCTCACAGGGGCCGAGCAGTACTTC. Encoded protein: CASGLDLTGAEQYF.

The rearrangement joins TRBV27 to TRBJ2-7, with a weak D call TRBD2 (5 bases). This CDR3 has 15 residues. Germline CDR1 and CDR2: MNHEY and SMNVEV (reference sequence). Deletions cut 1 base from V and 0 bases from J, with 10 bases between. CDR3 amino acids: CASSLYTGSSYEQYF. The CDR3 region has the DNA TGTGCCAGCAGTTTATACACGGGGAGCTCCTACGAGCAGTACTTC.

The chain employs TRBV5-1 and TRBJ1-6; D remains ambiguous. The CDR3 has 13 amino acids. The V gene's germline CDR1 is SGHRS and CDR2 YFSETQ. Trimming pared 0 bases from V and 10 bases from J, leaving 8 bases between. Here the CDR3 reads CASSLELSSPLHF. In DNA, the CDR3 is TGCGCCAGCAGCTTGGAGCTAAGCTCACCCCTCCACTTT.

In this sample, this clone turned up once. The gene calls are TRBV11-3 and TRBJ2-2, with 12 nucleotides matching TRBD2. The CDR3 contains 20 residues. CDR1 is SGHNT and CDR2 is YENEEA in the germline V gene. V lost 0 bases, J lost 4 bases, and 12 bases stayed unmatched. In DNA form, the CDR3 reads TGTGCCAGCAGCTTAGAGGGACTAGCGGGCCAACCCCCGGGCACCGGGGAGCTGTTTTTT. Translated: CASSLEGLAGQPPGTGELFF. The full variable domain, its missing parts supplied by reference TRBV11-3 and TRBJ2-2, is EAGVVQSPRYKIIEKKQPVAFWCNPISGHNTLYWYLQNLGQGPELLIRYENEEAVDDSQLPKDRFSAERLKGVDSTLKIQPAELGDSAVYLCASSLEGLAGQPPGTGELFFGEGSRLTVL.

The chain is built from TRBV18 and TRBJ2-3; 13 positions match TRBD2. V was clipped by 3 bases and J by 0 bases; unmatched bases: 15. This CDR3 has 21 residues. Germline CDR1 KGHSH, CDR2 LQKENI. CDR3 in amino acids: CASSPPLVVGTSGTSTDTQYF. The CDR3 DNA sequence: TGTGCCAGCTCACCGCCTCTCGTCGTTGGGACTAGCGGGACTAGCACAGATACGCAGTATTTT.

The CDR3 loop is CASSLGLAIHEQYF. CDR3 nucleotide sequence: TGTGCCAGCAGCTTAGGACTAGCTATCCACGAGCAGTACTTC. The rearrangement links TRBV7-9 to TRBJ2-7; 7 bases are shared with TRBD2. V shed 1 base, J shed 5 bases, and the junction held 5 bases outside the gene matches. CDR1 is SEHNR and CDR2 is FQNEAQ in the germline V gene (reference sequence). This CDR3 is built from 14 residues.

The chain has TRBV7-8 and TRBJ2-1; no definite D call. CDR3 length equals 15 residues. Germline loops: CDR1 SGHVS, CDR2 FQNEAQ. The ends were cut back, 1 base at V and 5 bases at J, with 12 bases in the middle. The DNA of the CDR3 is TGTGCCAGCAGCTTAGAAATGTACATCAACAATGAGCAGTTCTTC. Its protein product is CASSLEMYINNEQFF.